The rows below give T cell receptor beta chains drawn from one sample of a study of vaccination and CD4 T cells after COVID-19. TCRdb reprocessed the PCR reads via MiXCR and lists one record per CDR3 protein. The sample yields about 20,000 distinct CDR3 sequences, less than 55% seen once. Their specific antigens are unknown. The sequencing sample was made of CD4+ T cells from blood, cultured in vitro. These receptors all stem from a human donor who had recovered from COVID-19. Both conserved end residues are part of each CDR3. The order of the fields is clone size, J gene, V gene, D gene, CDR3 protein, CDR3 DNA. D genes are given only for firm matches. Clone size appears in some rows only: once, few, many, or a class for an expanded clone.

clone size: -
J gene: TRBJ1-6
V gene: TRBV27
D gene: TRBD1
CDR3 protein: CASGTGFSPLHF
CDR3 DNA: TGTGCCAGCGGGACAGGATTTTCCCCCCTCCACTTT

clone size: -
J gene: TRBJ2-7
V gene: TRBV20-1
D gene: TRBD2
CDR3 protein: CSASLAGLSYEQYF
CDR3 DNA: TGCAGTGCTAGCCTAGCGGGGCTCTCCTACGAGCAGTACTTC

clone size: -
J gene: TRBJ2-1
V gene: TRBV6-4
D gene: -
CDR3 protein: CASRDASASYNEQFF
CDR3 DNA: TGTGCCAGCAGAGACGCGAGTGCCTCCTACAATGAGCAGTTCTTC

clone size: -
J gene: TRBJ2-3
V gene: TRBV4-1
D gene: -
CDR3 protein: CASSQDQPSDTQYF
CDR3 DNA: TGCGCCAGCAGCCAAGACCAACCCAGCGATACGCAGTATTTT

clone size: -
J gene: TRBJ1-2
V gene: TRBV9
D gene: -
CDR3 protein: CASSVEGGYTF
CDR3 DNA: TGTGCCAGCAGCGTAGAGGGGGGCTACACCTTC

clone size: -
J gene: TRBJ1-1
V gene: TRBV20-1
D gene: TRBD1
CDR3 protein: CSAAIPGQSYIEAFF
CDR3 DNA: TGCAGTGCTGCTATCCCGGGACAGAGTTACATTGAAGCTTTCTTT

clone size: -
J gene: TRBJ2-3
V gene: TRBV7-2
D gene: TRBD2
CDR3 protein: CASSRRAGVTDTQYF
CDR3 DNA: TGTGCCAGCAGCCGCAGAGCGGGGGTGACAGATACGCAGTATTTT

clone size: -
J gene: TRBJ1-4
V gene: TRBV19
D gene: -
CDR3 protein: CASSETGSRNEKLFF
CDR3 DNA: TGTGCCAGTAGCGAAACAGGGTCGCGTAATGAAAAACTGTTTTTT

clone size: few
J gene: TRBJ2-5
V gene: TRBV7-3
D gene: TRBD2
CDR3 protein: CASSSTGGIETQYF
CDR3 DNA: TGTGCCAGCAGCTCGACGGGGGGGATTGAGACCCAGTACTTC

clone size: -
J gene: TRBJ2-1
V gene: TRBV24-1
D gene: TRBD2
CDR3 protein: CATSDNSGRAGYNEQFF
CDR3 DNA: TGTGCCACCAGTGACAATAGCGGGAGGGCCGGTTACAATGAGCAGTTCTTC

clone size: -
J gene: TRBJ1-6
V gene: TRBV20-1
D gene: -
CDR3 protein: CSASRTEVNSPLHF
CDR3 DNA: TGCAGTGCTAGTCGGACAGAGGTCAATTCACCCCTCCACTTT

clone size: -
J gene: TRBJ2-7
V gene: TRBV20-1
D gene: -
CDR3 protein: CSAREGQINEQYF
CDR3 DNA: TGCAGTGCTAGAGAAGGGCAGATCAACGAGCAGTACTTC

clone size: -
J gene: TRBJ1-6
V gene: TRBV20-1
D gene: -
CDR3 protein: CSARRANSPLHF
CDR3 DNA: TGCAGTGCTCGCAGGGCTAATTCACCCCTCCACTTT

clone size: few
J gene: TRBJ1-1
V gene: TRBV6-1
D gene: -
CDR3 protein: CASSEAGQGRTAFF
CDR3 DNA: TGTGCCAGCAGTGAAGCGGGGCAGGGACGGACCGCTTTCTTT

clone size: -
J gene: TRBJ2-3
V gene: TRBV20-1
D gene: TRBD2
CDR3 protein: CSARTSGGVDTQYF
CDR3 DNA: TGCAGTGCGAGGACTAGCGGGGGGGTGGATACGCAGTATTTT

clone size: -
J gene: TRBJ1-5
V gene: TRBV12-3/TRBV12-4
D gene: -
CDR3 protein: CASSFLQTDQPQHF
CDR3 DNA: TGTGCCAGCAGTTTCCTGCAGACTGATCAGCCCCAGCATTTT

clone size: few
J gene: TRBJ1-5
V gene: TRBV2
D gene: -
CDR3 protein: CASSWDSNQPQHF
CDR3 DNA: TGTGCCAGCAGTTGGGACAGCAATCAGCCCCAGCATTTT

clone size: -
J gene: TRBJ2-7
V gene: TRBV6-5
D gene: TRBD2
CDR3 protein: CASSYSIASGRARSYEQYF
CDR3 DNA: TGTGCCAGCAGTTACTCTATCGCTAGCGGGAGGGCCCGGTCCTACGAGCAGTACTTC

clone size: -
J gene: TRBJ1-1
V gene: TRBV7-2
D gene: -
CDR3 protein: CASSLGGAGTEAFF
CDR3 DNA: TGTGCCAGCAGCTTAGGGGGCGCGGGAACTGAAGCTTTCTTT

clone size: few
J gene: TRBJ2-5
V gene: TRBV2
D gene: -
CDR3 protein: CASSGGSWQETQYF
CDR3 DNA: TGTGCCAGCTCCGGGGGATCCTGGCAAGAGACCCAGTACTTC

clone size: few
J gene: TRBJ1-1
V gene: TRBV19
D gene: -
CDR3 protein: CASSSRFGEAFF
CDR3 DNA: TGTGCCAGTAGCTCCCGTTTTGGGGAAGCTTTCTTT

clone size: -
J gene: TRBJ2-1
V gene: TRBV28
D gene: TRBD2
CDR3 protein: CASSQTSREQFF
CDR3 DNA: TGTGCCAGCAGCCAGACTAGCAGGGAGCAGTTCTTC

clone size: -
J gene: TRBJ2-3
V gene: TRBV7-7
D gene: -
CDR3 protein: CASRYPGSPPDTQYF
CDR3 DNA: TGTGCTAGCAGGTACCCCGGGTCCCCCCCAGATACGCAGTATTTT

clone size: medium-sized
J gene: TRBJ1-5
V gene: TRBV12-3/TRBV12-4
D gene: TRBD1
CDR3 protein: CASSFSTGLNQPQHF
CDR3 DNA: TGTGCCAGCAGTTTTTCGACAGGGCTTAATCAGCCCCAGCATTTT

clone size: once
J gene: TRBJ1-6
V gene: TRBV21-1
D gene: -
CDR3 protein: CASSSRGGSPLHF
CDR3 DNA: TGTGCCAGCAGCAGTAGGGGCGGGTCACCCCTCCACTTT

clone size: -
J gene: TRBJ2-7
V gene: TRBV19
D gene: -
CDR3 protein: CASSFGGGAQYF
CDR3 DNA: TGTGCCAGTAGTTTTGGCGGCGGCGCGCAGTACTTC

clone size: -
J gene: TRBJ2-7
V gene: TRBV2
D gene: TRBD2
CDR3 protein: CASSVGLAREQYF
CDR3 DNA: TGTGCCAGCAGCGTCGGACTAGCGCGCGAGCAGTACTTC

clone size: -
J gene: TRBJ1-2
V gene: TRBV6-1
D gene: -
CDR3 protein: CASRPTLGREANYGYTF
CDR3 DNA: TGTGCCAGCAGGCCCACCCTAGGGAGGGAAGCTAACTATGGCTACACCTTC

clone size: -
J gene: TRBJ2-7
V gene: TRBV7-2
D gene: -
CDR3 protein: CASSLGGSGSYEQYF
CDR3 DNA: TGTGCCAGCAGCTTAGGTGGGAGTGGGTCCTACGAGCAGTACTTC

clone size: -
J gene: TRBJ2-4
V gene: TRBV7-2
D gene: TRBD2
CDR3 protein: CASSTHLLAGADIQCF
CDR3 DNA: TGTGCCAGCAGCACCCACTTACTAGCGGGAGCCGACATTCAGTGCTTC

clone size: few
J gene: TRBJ1-2
V gene: TRBV27
D gene: -
CDR3 protein: CASSLNGGTNYGYTF
CDR3 DNA: TGTGCCAGCAGTTTAAACGGTGGAACTAACTATGGCTACACCTTC

clone size: once
J gene: TRBJ2-5
V gene: TRBV5-4
D gene: TRBD2
CDR3 protein: CASSRTSAPQETQYF
CDR3 DNA: TGTGCCAGCAGCCGCACTAGCGCCCCCCAAGAGACCCAGTACTTC

clone size: few
J gene: TRBJ2-7
V gene: TRBV5-1
D gene: TRBD1
CDR3 protein: CASSHLRQDRVREQYF
CDR3 DNA: TGCGCCAGCAGCCATCTAAGACAGGACAGGGTAAGGGAGCAGTACTTC

clone size: -
J gene: TRBJ2-3
V gene: TRBV7-9
D gene: TRBD1
CDR3 protein: CASSFRTGVDTQYF
CDR3 DNA: TGTGCCAGCAGCTTTAGAACAGGGGTAGATACGCAGTATTTT

clone size: -
J gene: TRBJ1-4
V gene: TRBV12-3/TRBV12-4
D gene: -
CDR3 protein: CASSRDGGEKLFF
CDR3 DNA: TGTGCCAGCAGTAGGGACGGGGGAGAAAAACTGTTTTTT

clone size: -
J gene: TRBJ2-3
V gene: TRBV24-1
D gene: TRBD2
CDR3 protein: CATSDLERGADTQYF
CDR3 DNA: TGTGCCACCAGTGATTTGGAGCGGGGGGCAGATACGCAGTATTTT

clone size: few
J gene: TRBJ2-3
V gene: TRBV28
D gene: TRBD2
CDR3 protein: CASYAGTASGLDTQYF
CDR3 DNA: TGTGCCAGCTATGCTGGTACGGCTAGCGGGCTAGATACGCAGTATTTT

clone size: -
J gene: TRBJ1-2
V gene: TRBV5-1
D gene: -
CDR3 protein: CASSSEGDYGYTF
CDR3 DNA: TGCGCCAGCAGCTCCGAGGGGGACTATGGCTACACCTTC

clone size: few
J gene: TRBJ2-2
V gene: TRBV6-1
D gene: TRBD1
CDR3 protein: CASRGQGARTGELFF
CDR3 DNA: TGTGCCAGCAGAGGACAGGGGGCGCGCACCGGGGAGCTGTTTTTT

clone size: -
J gene: TRBJ1-4
V gene: TRBV7-9
D gene: -
CDR3 protein: CASSLPPGGSATNEKLFF
CDR3 DNA: TGTGCCAGCAGCTTACCTCCCGGGGGCAGTGCAACTAATGAAAAACTGTTTTTT

clone size: -
J gene: TRBJ2-5
V gene: TRBV24-1
D gene: -
CDR3 protein: CATRGQGETQYF
CDR3 DNA: TGTGCCACCAGGGGTCAGGGGGAGACCCAGTACTTC

clone size: -
J gene: TRBJ2-7
V gene: TRBV7-2
D gene: -
CDR3 protein: CASSLMRDYEQYF
CDR3 DNA: TGTGCCAGCAGCTTAATGAGGGACTACGAGCAGTACTTC

clone size: -
J gene: TRBJ1-5
V gene: TRBV12-3/TRBV12-4
D gene: -
CDR3 protein: CASSLIEGQPQHF
CDR3 DNA: TGTGCCAGCAGTTTAATCGAGGGTCAGCCCCAGCATTTT

clone size: few
J gene: TRBJ1-3
V gene: TRBV15
D gene: -
CDR3 protein: CATSQGSGNTIYF
CDR3 DNA: TGTGCCACCAGCCAGGGATCTGGAAACACCATATATTTT

clone size: few
J gene: TRBJ1-5
V gene: TRBV28
D gene: -
CDR3 protein: CASSFPGSGDQPQHF
CDR3 DNA: TGTGCCAGCAGTTTCCCAGGATCAGGGGATCAGCCCCAGCATTTT

clone size: -
J gene: TRBJ1-5
V gene: TRBV20-1
D gene: -
CDR3 protein: CSARTLRWSNQPQHF
CDR3 DNA: TGCAGTGCTAGAACTCTAAGGTGGAGCAATCAGCCCCAGCATTTT

clone size: -
J gene: TRBJ2-2
V gene: TRBV20-1
D gene: -
CDR3 protein: CSADRQNTGELFF
CDR3 DNA: TGCAGTGCTGATAGACAGAACACCGGGGAGCTGTTTTTT

clone size: -
J gene: TRBJ2-2
V gene: TRBV12-3/TRBV12-4
D gene: TRBD1
CDR3 protein: CASSLVFGRTGGSGELFF
CDR3 DNA: TGTGCCAGCAGTTTAGTGTTCGGGAGGACAGGGGGTTCCGGGGAGCTGTTTTTT